This TCR beta chain came from a study of vaccination effects on CD4 cells after COVID-19 (dated 2022 in TCRdb). With respect to the entire study: Each participant got two doses of an mRNA SARS-CoV-2 vaccine, either BNT162b2 or mRNA-1273. Pre-vaccine samples were drawn from two convalescent patients 16 days and one week before the first dose, at 142 and 148 days after COVID-19 diagnosis. SARS-CoV-2 spike-specific CD4+ TCR repertoires from before and after mRNA vaccination were compared in COVID-19 convalescent patients and in infection-naive vaccine recipients. Altogether, around ten COVID-19 convalescent patients and a few SARS-CoV-2-naive healthy vaccine recipients made up the full study. In the study, cultures from other donors were sequenced using the Oncomine TCR Beta short-read assay on an Illumina iSeq 100.

Regarding this clone: There is no known antigen for this receptor. No base qualities exist here, and no much larger clone lies one base off it.

Library creation used the immunoSEQ multiplex PCR assay. DNA from the CD4+ T cells that had been cultured and isolated underwent TCR beta CDR3 sequencing. The paper's processing steps were these. The analysis removed non-productive TCR sequences, trimmed reads to the CDR3 region, and retained only CDR3s that were 7 or more amino acids long. The MANAFEST web app was used to identify antigen-specific clonotypes by comparing expansion in peptide wells with expansion in reference cultures. Positive clones required FDR<0.05 expansion versus reference and all other wells, odds ratio above 5, and frequency above 0.1% in two replicate wells. A clonotype was defined as cross-reactive if the clonotype was significantly expanded both in SARS-CoV-2 spike wells and in at least one common cold coronavirus spike condition. CDR3 similarity was assessed by Levenshtein distance with the stringdist R package, and unrooted trees were built with ape in R 3.6.1. Sourced from immuneACCESS, this table was stored by TCRdb with only in-frame sequences that have V and J called. A share of the clones is absent; for the studies checked, an unresolved V gene accounts for under half, and the remainder has no known explanation. V and J calls and clone size are given by that table; D and trimming were obtained from the DNA. The sample table shows about 20,000 clones, and roughly 74% are seen once. The biggest ten clones account for approximately 15% of the sample.

The ViraFEST assay stimulated PBMC with viral peptide pools and then used TCR sequencing to identify antigen-specific CD4+ T cell clonotypes by expansion. After around eleven days of culture, CD4+ T cells were isolated with the EasySep CD4+ T cell isolation kit. Convalescent patients had PCR-confirmed SARS-CoV-2 infection between March and December 2020, before Alpha, Beta and Delta variants emerged in the United States. A few million PBMC per well were cultured with about 10 ug/ml peptides in IMDM containing around 4.6% human AB serum, around 10 IU/ml IL-2 and gentamicin. On days 3 and 7, half of the culture medium was replaced with fresh IL-2-containing medium. Unless otherwise noted, each peptide stimulation condition was cultured in triplicate wells. Using Ficoll-Paque Plus gradient centrifugation, PBMC were separated from whole blood and then either used fresh or cryopreserved at -140C. Overlapping peptide pools spanned the spike proteins of SARS-CoV-2 and the common cold coronaviruses HCoV-NL63, HCoV-OC43 and HCoV-229E. Genomic DNA was extracted from cultured CD4+ T cells with the QIAamp micro DNA kit.

The paper as a whole reports these results and caveats: Limitations of the study were the small number of convalescent patients and the absence of early post-infection timepoints. Marked clonal contraction was observed in both infection-induced and vaccine-induced clones at late post-vaccination timepoints, consistent with waning T cell responses. In convalescent patients, the post-vaccine spike-reactive repertoire was composed mainly of new vaccine-induced clones that were largely distinct from infection-induced clones.

The CDR3 spans 18 residues, from the cysteine through the phenylalanine. The only DNA kept is the CDR3, 54 bases in frame from the first base. For CDR1 and CDR2, the germline V gene lists MNHNS and SASEGT. V has 0 bases trimmed and J has 0 bases trimmed; junction bases matching no gene number 9. Recombination joined TRBV6-1 with TRBJ2-7; 9 nucleotides in the junction match TRBD2. The receptor was derived from a human donor who had a prior SARS-CoV-2 infection. The source material was CD4+ T cells from PBMCs cultured with SARS-CoV-2 spike peptides, sampled before COVID-19 vaccination. Per the publication, the cell subset or site label means: SARS-CoV-2 spike overlapping peptide pool stimulation. In nucleotides, the sequence is TGTGCCAGCAGTGAAGCTCAGGGTATAGCGGGAGACTCCTACGAGCAGTACTTC. This encodes CASSEAQGIAGDSYEQYF.